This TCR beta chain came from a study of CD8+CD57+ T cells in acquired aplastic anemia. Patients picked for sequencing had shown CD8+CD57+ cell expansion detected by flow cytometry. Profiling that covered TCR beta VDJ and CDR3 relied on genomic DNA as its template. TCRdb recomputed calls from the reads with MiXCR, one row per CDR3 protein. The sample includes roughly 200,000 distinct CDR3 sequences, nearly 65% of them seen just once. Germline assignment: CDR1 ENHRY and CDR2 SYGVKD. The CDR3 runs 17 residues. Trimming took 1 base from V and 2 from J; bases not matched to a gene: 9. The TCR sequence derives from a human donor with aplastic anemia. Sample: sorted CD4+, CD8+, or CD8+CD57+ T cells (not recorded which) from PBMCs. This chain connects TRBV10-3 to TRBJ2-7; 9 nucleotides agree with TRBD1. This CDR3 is CAISEWAQGAVTYEQYF. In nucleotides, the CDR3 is TGTGCCATCAGTGAGTGGGCACAGGGGGCAGTCACCTACGAGCAGTACTTC.